The 14 T cell receptor beta chains below were found in one sample sequenced in a study of regulatory T cells in long-lasting Graves disease. Combining iRepertoire HTBI primers with Arm-PCR of CDR3 regions, the authors built TCR beta libraries. TCRdb itself ran the multiplex PCR reads through MiXCR, one entry per CDR3 protein. The sample contains more than 450,000 distinct CDR3 sequences, 15% to 20% of which appear only once. The sample's time point: newly diagnosed GD, antithyroid drugs for less than 3 months. The TCR library was made from RNA that had been extracted from PBMCs in TRIzol. The data also belong to a second study, concerning T cells in Graves' hyperthyroidism and ophthalmopathy.

The sample here was peripheral blood mononuclear cells (PBMCs), taken at new diagnosis, from a patient treated with antithyroid drugs. These TCRs come from a man aged 40-50 years with Graves disease.

This clonotype has at least ten counts. This chain uses TRBV12-3 or TRBV12-4 with TRBJ2-5; possibly TRBD1 or TRBD2 for D (5 bases each). With 6 bases removed from V and 0 bases from J, the gap between germline ends came to 11 bases. The CDR3 totals 14 residues. For the CDR3, the DNA is TGTGCCAGCAGCACGGGACGGAACCAAGAGACCCAGTACTTC. It is translated as CASSTGRNQETQYF.

This chain connects TRBV5-1 to TRBJ1-5; tentative D call: TRBD1 (6 bases). This CDR3 is 14 amino acids long. Trimming removed 0 bases at V and 5 bases at J, with 9 bases between. CDR1 and CDR2 from the germline V gene are SGHRS and YFSETQ. This CDR3 is CASSLGPGDQPQHF. The CDR3 region has the DNA TGCGCCAGCAGCTTGGGTCCAGGGGATCAGCCCCAGCATTTT.

This rearrangement joins TRBV6-1 to TRBJ2-3; TRBD2 aligns across 13 bases. CDR1 and CDR2 (germline): MNHNS, SASEGT. J was trimmed by 5 bases and V by 7 bases; bases with no gene match: 3. The CDR3 sequence is 14 residues long. The DNA of the CDR3 is TGTGCCAGCAAACTAGCGGGGGGGGTAGATACGCAGTATTTT. This gives the protein CASKLAGGVDTQYF.

The chain uses TRBV29-1 and TRBJ2-5; a possible D gene is TRBD1 (5 bases). Germline V gene data show CDR1 as SQVTM and CDR2 as ANQGSEA. Trimming took off 1 base at V and 5 bases at J, with 11 bases between the two ends. This CDR3 is 13 amino acids long. In DNA form, the CDR3 reads TGCAGCGTTGAAGTCGTACAGGAGGAGACCCAGTACTTC. It specifies CSVEVVQEETQYF.

With respect to this clonotype: Just one base apart from a much larger clone, this may be a read error. The chain combines TRBV30 with TRBJ1-3; the D gene is possibly TRBD1 (5 bases). The CDR3 runs to 12 residues. The V gene's germline CDR1 is GTSNPN and CDR2 SVGIG (reference sequence). The CDR3 here is CACPTAGDTIYF. In DNA form, the CDR3 reads TGTGCCTGCCCGACAGCTGGAGACACCATATATTTT.

This clonotype has a count of ten or more. CDR3 nucleotide sequence: TGTGCCAGCAGTTCGGGCCGACGGGGACGGGTGGCCTACGAGCAGTACTTC. Protein sequence: CASSSGRRGRVAYEQYF. This rearrangement joins TRBV12-3 or TRBV12-4 to TRBJ2-7; D possibly uses TRBD1 or TRBD2 (5 bases each). The V and J ends lost 4 bases and 2 bases respectively, with 21 bases between them. CDR3 size: 17 residues.

This clonotype was observed many times. The rearrangement uses TRBV2 and TRBJ2-3; the D gene is possibly TRBD2 (6 bases). Trimming took off 3 bases at V and 4 bases at J, with 11 bases between the two ends. Germline V CDR1 and CDR2: SNHLY, FYNNEI. The CDR3 totals 14 residues. The CDR3 sequence is CASSDGTGSDTQYF. The CDR3 coding sequence is TGTGCCAGCAGTGACGGGACTGGGTCAGATACGCAGTATTTT.

This clonotype was picked up a small number of times. This chain joins TRBV2 and TRBJ2-7, with TRBD1 matching 11 bases. V trimming: 5 bases; J trimming: 4 bases; junction bases outside the gene matches: 10. Germline-derived CDR1 and CDR2 are SNHLY and FYNNEI. The CDR3 contains 16 residues. The DNA for the CDR3 is TGTGCCAGCAGTAAAACCGGGACAGGGGGTTTGTACGAGCAGTACTTC. The encoded protein is CASSKTGTGGLYEQYF.

In its sample, this clonotype was seen many times. The gene calls are TRBV5-1 and TRBJ2-7; D is uncertain. This CDR3 comprises 14 residues. Germline V gives CDR1 SGHRS, CDR2 YFSETQ. Trimming took off 4 bases at V and 3 bases at J, with 14 bases between the two ends. CDR3 nucleotides: TGCGCCAGCAGCATTAGTCCCACCCACTACGAGCAGTACTTC. Amino acid sequence: CASSISPTHYEQYF.

The chain has TRBV19 and TRBJ2-1; 7 bases are shared with TRBD2. This CDR3 has 14 residues. Germline values: CDR1 LNHDA, CDR2 SQIVND (reference sequence). V lost 5 bases and J lost 2; bases outside the gene matches: 3. This CDR3 reads CASSGRGPYNEQFF. The CDR3 region has the DNA TGTGCCAGTAGTGGGAGGGGCCCCTACAATGAGCAGTTCTTC.

In its sample, this clonotype was seen a few times. V usage is TRBV4-2 and J usage is TRBJ2-2; D is uncertain. Germline V CDR1 and CDR2: LGHNA, YNFKEQ. The length of the CDR3 is 15 residues. V lost 0 bases, J lost 3 bases, and 8 bases lay in between. In nucleotides, the CDR3 is TGTGCCAGCAGCCAAGATCTACGCGACACCGGGGAGCTGTTTTTT. Translation: CASSQDLRDTGELFF.

This clonotype showed up many times. The chain is built from TRBV7-9 and TRBJ2-1, with D possibly being TRBD2 (5 bases). Trimming removed 2 bases at V and 5 bases at J, with 7 bases between. The CDR3 is 13 amino acids. Germline V lookup: CDR1 SEHNR, CDR2 FQNEAQ (reference sequence). CDR3 sequence: CASSLPGNNEQFF. As DNA, the CDR3 is TGTGCCAGCAGCTTACCGGGGAACAATGAGCAGTTCTTC.

This clonotype was seen many times. The rearrangement uses TRBV5-1 and TRBJ1-2, with a weak D call TRBD1 (5 bases). The CDR3 loop spans 16 amino acids. Germline V gene lookup returns CDR1 SGHRS and CDR2 YFSETQ. Trimming pared 3 bases from V and 4 bases from J, leaving 19 bases between. The CDR3 DNA is TGCGCCAGCAGCTCCCACTCGGGACCCAAGTCCTATGGCTACACCTTC. Its translation: CASSSHSGPKSYGYTF.

In its sample, this clonotype was seen many times. This rearrangement joins TRBV15 to TRBJ2-3; either TRBD1 or TRBD2 may supply D (5 bases each). Deletions cut 4 bases from V and 3 bases from J, with 8 bases between. Germline CDR1 is LNHNV and CDR2 is YYDKDF (reference sequence). This CDR3 spans 13 amino acids. CDR3 in amino acids: CATSMWGTDTQYF. CDR3 coding DNA: TGTGCCACCAGCATGTGGGGGACAGATACGCAGTATTTT. The complete variable domain, with remaining parts taken from reference TRBV15 and TRBJ2-3, reads DAMVIQNPRYQVTQFGKPVTLSCSQTLNHNVMYWYQQKSSQAPKLLFHYYDKDFNNEADTPDNFQSRRPNTSFCFLDIRSPGLGDTAMYLCATSMWGTDTQYFGPGTRLTVL.